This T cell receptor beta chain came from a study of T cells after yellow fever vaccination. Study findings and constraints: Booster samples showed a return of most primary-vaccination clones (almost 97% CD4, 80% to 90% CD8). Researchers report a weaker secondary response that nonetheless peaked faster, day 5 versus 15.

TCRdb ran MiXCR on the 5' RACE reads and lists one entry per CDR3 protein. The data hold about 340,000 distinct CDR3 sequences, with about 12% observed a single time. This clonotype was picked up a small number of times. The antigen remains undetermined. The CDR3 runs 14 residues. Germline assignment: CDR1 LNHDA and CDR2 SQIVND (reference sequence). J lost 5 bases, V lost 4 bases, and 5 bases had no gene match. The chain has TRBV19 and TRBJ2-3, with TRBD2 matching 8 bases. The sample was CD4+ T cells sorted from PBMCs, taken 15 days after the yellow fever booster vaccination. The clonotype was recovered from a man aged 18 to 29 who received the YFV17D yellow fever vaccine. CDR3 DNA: TGTGCCAGTAGTACCGGGGGGGTGGGAGATACGCAGTATTTT. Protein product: CASSTGGVGDTQYF. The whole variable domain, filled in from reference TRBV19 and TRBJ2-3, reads DGGITQSPKYLFRKEGQNVTLSCEQNLNHDAMYWYRQDPGQGLRLIYYSQIVNDFQKGDIAEGYSVSREKKESFPLTVTSAQKNPTAFYLCASSTGGVGDTQYFGPGTRLTVL.